The 7 T cell receptor beta chains listed next were all sequenced from one sample in a study of T cells in Graves' hyperthyroidism and ophthalmopathy. Amplified TCR beta CDR3 regions derived from RNA transcripts. With the HTBI primer set, the TCR CDR3 went through a first round of RT-PCR. Each CDR3 protein gets one entry after TCRdb re-called the multiplex PCR reads with MiXCR. The sample has roughly 500,000 distinct CDR3 sequences; under 60% are singletons. The sample consisted of peripheral blood or thyroid tissue (not recorded which). All receptors come from an adult woman with Graves' disease, either hyperthyroidism or ophthalmopathy (not recorded which).

This chain uses TRBV2 with TRBJ2-2; D tentatively reads TRBD1 or TRBD2 (5 bases each). V lost 8 bases and J lost 9, with 19 bases in between. The CDR3 contains 14 residues. CDR1 is SNHLY, CDR2 FYNNEI, per germline. The CDR3 protein is CASSPWDRNRELFF. The CDR3, as DNA: TGTGCCAGCTCTCCCTGGGACCGCAACCGGGAGCTGTTTTTT.

J is TRBJ2-5 and V is TRBV15, with D unresolved. There are 13 residues in the CDR3. Deletions cut 0 bases from V and 2 bases from J, with 4 bases between. The germline gives CDR1 LNHNV, CDR2 YYDKDF (reference sequence). The DNA for the CDR3 is TGTGCCACCAGCAGAGATCCGCAAGAGACCCAGTACTTC. It specifies CATSRDPQETQYF.

This clonotype was counted at least ten times. This chain links TRBV5-1 with TRBJ1-1, with 9 bases aligning to TRBD1. J gave up 3 bases and V 4 bases, and 10 bases lay outside the gene matches. Germline CDR1 and CDR2: SGHRS and YFSETQ. The CDR3 spans 16 residues. CDR3 region: CASSKGTGYGDTEAFF. CDR3 DNA: TGCGCCAGCAGCAAAGGGACAGGGTACGGGGACACTGAAGCTTTCTTT.

V is TRBV27 and J is TRBJ1-5, with TRBD1 matching 7 bases. Unmatched junction bases numbered 2, after V lost 2 bases and J lost 10 bases. Germline V gene sequence: CDR1 MNHEY, CDR2 SMNVEV (reference sequence). There are 12 residues in the CDR3. CDR3 region: CASSLRGLPQHF. The CDR3 DNA reads as TGTGCCAGCAGTTTAAGGGGGCTTCCCCAGCATTTT.

A word on this clonotype: One junction end does not reproduce the germline sequence, and a read error may be involved. The rearrangement links TRBV20-1 to TRBJ2-2, with no clear D. Germline CDR1 is DFQATT and CDR2 is SNEGSKA (reference sequence). The CDR3 is made up of 12 amino acids. This CDR3 reads CSARDNTGELFF. CDR3 nucleotide sequence: TGCAGTGCTAGAGATAACACTGGGGAGCTGTTTTTT.

This clonotype was picked up one time. V and J are TRBV24-1 and TRBJ2-2, with unresolved D. Trimming left V 1 base short and J 2 bases short, with 7 bases between. The CDR3 extends over 15 amino acids. Germline CDR1 KGHDR, CDR2 SFDVKD. CDR3 loop: CATSDFRSNTGELFF. CDR3 sequence (DNA): TGTGCCACCAGTGATTTTCGGAGCAACACCGGGGAGCTGTTTTTT.

This clonotype was found a few times. This CDR3 reads CASSLMGTTGELFF. CDR3 coding DNA: TGTGCCAGCAGCTTAATGGGGACCACCGGGGAGCTGTTTTTT. The chain has TRBV7-2 and TRBJ2-2; D might be TRBD1 or TRBD2, each matching 5 bases. V shed 2 bases and J shed 4 bases, with 8 bases lying between them. The germline gives CDR1 SGHTA, CDR2 FQGNSA. The CDR3 extends over 14 amino acids.